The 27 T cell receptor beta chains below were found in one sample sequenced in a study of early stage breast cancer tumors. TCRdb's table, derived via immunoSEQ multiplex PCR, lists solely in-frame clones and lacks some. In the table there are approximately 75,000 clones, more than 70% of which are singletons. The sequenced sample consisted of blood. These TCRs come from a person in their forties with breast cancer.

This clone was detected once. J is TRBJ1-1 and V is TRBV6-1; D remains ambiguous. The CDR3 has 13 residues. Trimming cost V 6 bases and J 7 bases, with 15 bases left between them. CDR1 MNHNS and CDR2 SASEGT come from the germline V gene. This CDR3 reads CASRTPGGFEAFF. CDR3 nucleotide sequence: TGTGCCAGCAGGACACCCGGTGGGTTTGAAGCTTTCTTT.

In nucleotides, the CDR3 is TGTGCCAGCAGCCAAGGTGGGAGCTACGAGCAGTACTTC. Its protein is CASSQGGSYEQYF. The V call is TRBV14, the J call TRBJ2-7; TRBD2 is a possible D gene (5 bases). V was shortened by 1 base and J by 3 bases, with 7 bases between the two germline ends. Germline values: CDR1 SGHDN, CDR2 FVKESK. The CDR3 has 13 residues. Full variable domain (missing parts from reference TRBV14 and TRBJ2-7): EAGVTQFPSHSVIEKGQTVTLRCDPISGHDNLYWYRRVMGKEIKFLLHFVKESKQDESGMPNNRFLAERTGGTYSTLKVQPAELEDSGVYFCASSQGGSYEQYFGPGTRLTVT.

CDR3 loop: CASSLSSNQPQHF. In DNA, the CDR3 is TGTGCCAGCAGCTTAAGTAGCAATCAGCCCCAGCATTTT. The gene calls are TRBV11-2 and TRBJ1-5; D ambiguous. V lost 2 bases to trimming and J lost 0 bases, with 2 bases between them. CDR3 length: 13 residues. Germline assignment: CDR1 SGHAT and CDR2 FQNNGV.

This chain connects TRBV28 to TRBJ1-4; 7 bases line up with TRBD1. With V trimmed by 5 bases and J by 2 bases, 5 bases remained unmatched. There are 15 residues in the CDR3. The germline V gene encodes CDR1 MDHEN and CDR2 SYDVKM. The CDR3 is CASSLTGVTNEKLFF. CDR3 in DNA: TGTGCCAGCAGTCTCACAGGGGTGACTAATGAAAAACTGTTTTTT.

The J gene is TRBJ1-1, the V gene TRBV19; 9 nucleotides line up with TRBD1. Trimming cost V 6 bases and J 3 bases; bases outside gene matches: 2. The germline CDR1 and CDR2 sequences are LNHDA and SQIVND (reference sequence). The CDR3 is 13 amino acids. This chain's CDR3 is CASSRDRDTEAFF. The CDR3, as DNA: TGTGCCAGTAGCAGGGACAGGGACACTGAAGCTTTCTTT.

CDR3 sequence: CASSRFGTGSHERQGTQYF. DNA for the CDR3: TGCGCCAGCAGCCGATTCGGGACAGGGTCGCACGAACGGCAGGGTACGCAGTATTTT. The gene calls are TRBV4-1 and TRBJ2-3, with 9 bases fitting TRBD1. V was pared by 4 bases and J by 8 bases, with 22 bases of the junction left unmatched. The germline CDR1 and CDR2 sequences are MGHRA and YSYEKL. The CDR3 loop spans 19 amino acids.

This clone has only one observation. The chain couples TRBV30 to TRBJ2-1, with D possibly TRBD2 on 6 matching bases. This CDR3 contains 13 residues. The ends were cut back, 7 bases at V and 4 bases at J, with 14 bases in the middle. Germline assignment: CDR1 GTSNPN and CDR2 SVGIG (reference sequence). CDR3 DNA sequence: TGTGCCTTACGTAGGGGAGGATACAATGAGCAGTTCTTC. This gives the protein CALRRGGYNEQFF.

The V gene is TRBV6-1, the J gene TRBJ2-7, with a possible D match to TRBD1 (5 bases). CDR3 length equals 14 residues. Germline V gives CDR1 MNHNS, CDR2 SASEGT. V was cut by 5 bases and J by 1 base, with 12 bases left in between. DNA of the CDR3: TGTGCCAGCAGTCCCAGGGTTCATTCCTACGAGCAGTACTTC. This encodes CASSPRVHSYEQYF.

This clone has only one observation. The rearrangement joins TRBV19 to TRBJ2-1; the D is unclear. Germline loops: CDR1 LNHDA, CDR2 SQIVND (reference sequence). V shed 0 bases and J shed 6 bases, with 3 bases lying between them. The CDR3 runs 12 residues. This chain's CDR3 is CASSIDPNEQFF. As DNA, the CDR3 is TGTGCCAGTAGTATAGATCCCAATGAGCAGTTCTTC. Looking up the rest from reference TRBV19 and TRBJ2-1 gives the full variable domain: DGGITQSPKYLFRKEGQNVTLSCEQNLNHDAMYWYRQDPGQGLRLIYYSQIVNDFQKGDIAEGYSVSREKKESFPLTVTSAQKNPTAFYLCASSIDPNEQFFGPGTRLTVL.

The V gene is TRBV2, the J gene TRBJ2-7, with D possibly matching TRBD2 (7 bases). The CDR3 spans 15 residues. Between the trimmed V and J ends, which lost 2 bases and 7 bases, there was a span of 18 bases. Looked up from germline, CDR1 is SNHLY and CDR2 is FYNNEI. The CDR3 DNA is TGTGCCAGCAGTGAAAGGTCGGGGGGCGCGGGGGAGCAGTACTTC. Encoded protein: CASSERSGGAGEQYF.

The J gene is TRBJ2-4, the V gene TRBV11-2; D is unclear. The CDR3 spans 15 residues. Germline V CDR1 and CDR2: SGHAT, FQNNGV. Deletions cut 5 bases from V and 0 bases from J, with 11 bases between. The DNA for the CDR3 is TGTGCCAGCAGCCCAGAAACGCTAGCCAAAAACATTCAGTACTTC. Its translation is CASSPETLAKNIQYF.

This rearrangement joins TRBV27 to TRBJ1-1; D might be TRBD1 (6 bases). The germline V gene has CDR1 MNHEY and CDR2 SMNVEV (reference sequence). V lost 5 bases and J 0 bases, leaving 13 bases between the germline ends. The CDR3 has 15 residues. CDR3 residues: CASSPGAGVNTEAFF. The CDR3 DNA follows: TGTGCCAGCAGTCCAGGGGCGGGTGTGAACACTGAAGCTTTCTTT.

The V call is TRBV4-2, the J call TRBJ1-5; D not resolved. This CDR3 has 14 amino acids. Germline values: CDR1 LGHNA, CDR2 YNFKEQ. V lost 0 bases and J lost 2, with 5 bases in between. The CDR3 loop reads CASSQEEGNQPQHF. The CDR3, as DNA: TGTGCCAGCAGCCAAGAGGAGGGCAATCAGCCCCAGCATTTT.

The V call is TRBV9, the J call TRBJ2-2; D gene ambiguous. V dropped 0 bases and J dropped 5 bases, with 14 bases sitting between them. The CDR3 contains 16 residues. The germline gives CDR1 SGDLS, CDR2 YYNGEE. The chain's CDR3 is CASSVVSGSLTGELFF. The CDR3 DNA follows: TGTGCCAGCAGCGTAGTAAGTGGCAGTTTAACCGGGGAGCTGTTTTTT. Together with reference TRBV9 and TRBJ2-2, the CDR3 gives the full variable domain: DSGVTQTPKHLITATGQRVTLRCSPRSGDLSVYWYQQSLDQGLQFLIQYYNGEERAKGNILERFSAQQFPDLHSELNLSSLELGDSALYFCASSVVSGSLTGELFFGEGSRLTVL.

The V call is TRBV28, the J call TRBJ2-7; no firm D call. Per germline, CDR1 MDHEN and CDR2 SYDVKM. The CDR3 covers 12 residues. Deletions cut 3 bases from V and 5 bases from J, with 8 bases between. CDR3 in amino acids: CASSFRGDEQYF. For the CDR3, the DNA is TGTGCCAGCAGTTTCCGAGGAGACGAGCAGTACTTC. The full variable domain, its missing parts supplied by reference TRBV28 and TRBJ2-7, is DVKVTQSSRYLVKRTGEKVFLECVQDMDHENMFWYRQDPGLGLRLIYFSYDVKMKEKGDIPEGYSVSREKKERFSLILESASTNQTSMYLCASSFRGDEQYFGPGTRLTVT.

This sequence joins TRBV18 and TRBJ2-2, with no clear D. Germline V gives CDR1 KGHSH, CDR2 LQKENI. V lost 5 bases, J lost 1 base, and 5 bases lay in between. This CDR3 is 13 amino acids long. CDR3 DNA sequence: TGTGCCAGCTCAAGGGTGAACACCGGGGAGCTGTTTTTT. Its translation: CASSRVNTGELFF.

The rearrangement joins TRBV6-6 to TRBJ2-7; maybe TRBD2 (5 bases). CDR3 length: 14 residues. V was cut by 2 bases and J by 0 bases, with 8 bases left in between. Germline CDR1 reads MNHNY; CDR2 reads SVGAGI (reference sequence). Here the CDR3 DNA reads TGTGCCAGCAGTTACGCCCGGGACTCCTACGAGCAGTACTTC. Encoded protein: CASSYARDSYEQYF.

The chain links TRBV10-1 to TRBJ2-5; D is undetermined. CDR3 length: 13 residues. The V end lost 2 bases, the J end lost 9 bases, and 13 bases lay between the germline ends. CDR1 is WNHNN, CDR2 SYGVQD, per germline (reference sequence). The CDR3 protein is CASSEKPSSAQYF. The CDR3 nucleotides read TGCGCCAGCAGTGAGAAGCCGAGCTCGGCCCAGTACTTC.

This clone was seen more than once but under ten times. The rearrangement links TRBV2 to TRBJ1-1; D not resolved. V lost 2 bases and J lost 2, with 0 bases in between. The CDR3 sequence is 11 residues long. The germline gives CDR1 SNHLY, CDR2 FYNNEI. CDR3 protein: CASSENTEAFF. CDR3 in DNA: TGTGCCAGCAGTGAAAACACTGAAGCTTTCTTT.

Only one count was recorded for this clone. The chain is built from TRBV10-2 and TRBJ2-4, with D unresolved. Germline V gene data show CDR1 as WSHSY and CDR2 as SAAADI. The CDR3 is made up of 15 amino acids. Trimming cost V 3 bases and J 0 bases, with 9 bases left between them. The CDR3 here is CASSDGSLAKNIQYF. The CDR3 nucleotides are TGCGCCAGCAGTGATGGCAGCTTAGCCAAAAACATTCAGTACTTC.

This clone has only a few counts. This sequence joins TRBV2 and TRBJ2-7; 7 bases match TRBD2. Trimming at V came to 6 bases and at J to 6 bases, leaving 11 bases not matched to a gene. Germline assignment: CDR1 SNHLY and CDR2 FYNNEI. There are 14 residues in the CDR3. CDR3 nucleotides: TGTGCCAGCAGGGGGACTATTCGGTATGGCGAGCAGTACTTC. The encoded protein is CASRGTIRYGEQYF.

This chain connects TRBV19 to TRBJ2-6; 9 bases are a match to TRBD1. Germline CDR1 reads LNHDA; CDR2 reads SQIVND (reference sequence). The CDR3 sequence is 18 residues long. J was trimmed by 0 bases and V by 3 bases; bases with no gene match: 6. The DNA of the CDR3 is TGTGCCAGTAGTATCCAGGGACAGGGTTTCTCTGGGGCCAACGTCCTGACTTTC. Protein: CASSIQGQGFSGANVLTF.

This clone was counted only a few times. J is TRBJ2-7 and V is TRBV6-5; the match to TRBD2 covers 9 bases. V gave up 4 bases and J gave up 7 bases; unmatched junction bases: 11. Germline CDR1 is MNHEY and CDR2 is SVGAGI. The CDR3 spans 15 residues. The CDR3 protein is CASSSRVAGEGEQYF. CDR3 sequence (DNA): TGTGCCAGCAGTTCCCGGGTAGCGGGAGAGGGTGAGCAGTACTTC.

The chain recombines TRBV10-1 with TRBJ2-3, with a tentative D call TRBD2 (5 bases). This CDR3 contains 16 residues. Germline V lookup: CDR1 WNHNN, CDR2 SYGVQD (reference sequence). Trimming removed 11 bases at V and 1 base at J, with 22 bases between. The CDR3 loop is CAPQGSEDPCTDTQYF. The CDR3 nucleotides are TGCGCCCCTCAAGGGTCGGAGGATCCCTGCACAGATACGCAGTATTTT.

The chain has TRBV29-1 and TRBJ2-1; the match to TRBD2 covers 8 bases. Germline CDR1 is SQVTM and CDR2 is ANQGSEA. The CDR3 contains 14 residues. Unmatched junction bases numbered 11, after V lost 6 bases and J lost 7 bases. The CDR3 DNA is TGCAGCGTCGTCGGGAGGGGATCCTTGAATGAGCAGTTCTTC. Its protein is CSVVGRGSLNEQFF.

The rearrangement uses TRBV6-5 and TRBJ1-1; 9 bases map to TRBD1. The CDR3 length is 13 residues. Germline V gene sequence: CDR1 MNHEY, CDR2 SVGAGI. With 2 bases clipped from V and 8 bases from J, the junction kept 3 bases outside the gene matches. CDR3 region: CASSYPGTGEAFF. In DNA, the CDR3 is TGTGCCAGCAGTTACCCTGGGACAGGGGAAGCTTTCTTT.

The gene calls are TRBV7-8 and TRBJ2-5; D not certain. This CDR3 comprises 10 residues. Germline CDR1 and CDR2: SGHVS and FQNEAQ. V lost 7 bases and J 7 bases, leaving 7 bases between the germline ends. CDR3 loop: CASTLGTQYF. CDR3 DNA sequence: TGTGCCAGCACTCTGGGGACCCAGTACTTC.